Described below is a single T cell receptor (beta chain) sequence and its context. The germline V and J ends were trimmed by 0 bases and 4 bases, with 12 bases remaining between them. CDR3 length equals 15 residues. The germline gives CDR1 LGHNA, CDR2 YSLEER. The sample originates from a study of shared T cell receptors in the human thymus. Sequencing was performed with immunoSEQ multiplex PCR; in TCRdb, only in-frame clones are kept and a portion is missing. The sample has about 540,000 clones, 70% to 80% seen once. The data were also submitted as part of a second study, on human thymus T cells. In that study: Donation came from healthy Finnish infants having corrective surgery for congenital heart defects. In corrective heart surgery, resections were taken, and these provided the thymus tissue. Thymic and blood repertoires seemed to favor certain V and J genes. There were highly overlapping thymic repertoires among unrelated individuals, as related research reported.

The J gene is TRBJ1-1, the V gene TRBV4-3, with a weak D call TRBD1 (6 bases). Sequenced sample: thymocytes. The TCR comes from a boy younger than two with a congenital heart defect. The CDR3 here is CASSQDEGGLTEAFF. In DNA, the CDR3 is TGCGCCAGCAGCCAAGACGAGGGGGGGCTCACTGAAGCTTTCTTT.